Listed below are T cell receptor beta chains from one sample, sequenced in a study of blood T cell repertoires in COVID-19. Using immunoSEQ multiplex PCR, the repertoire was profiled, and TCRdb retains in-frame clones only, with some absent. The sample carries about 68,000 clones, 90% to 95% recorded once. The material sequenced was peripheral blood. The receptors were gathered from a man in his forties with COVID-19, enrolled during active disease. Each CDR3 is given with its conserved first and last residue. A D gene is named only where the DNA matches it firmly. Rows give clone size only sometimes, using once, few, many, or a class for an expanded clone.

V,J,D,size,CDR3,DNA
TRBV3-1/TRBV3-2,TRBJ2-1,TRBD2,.,CASSPSGLAYNEQFF,TGTGCCAGCAGCCCGTCTGGACTAGCCTACAATGAGCAGTTCTTC
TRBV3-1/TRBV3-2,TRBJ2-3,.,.,CASSQGAIATQYF,TGTGCCAGCAGCCAGGGGGCAATAGCTACGCAGTATTTT
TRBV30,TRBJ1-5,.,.,CAWSLGGLAQPQHF,TGTGCCTGGTCCCTGGGGGGTCTAGCTCAGCCCCAGCATTTT
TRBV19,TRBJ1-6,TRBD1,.,CASSIRQGMNSPLHF,TGTGCCAGTAGTATAAGACAGGGGATGAATTCACCCCTCCACTTT
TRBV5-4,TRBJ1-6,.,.,CASSSTSSYNSPLHF,TGTGCCAGCAGCTCCACGAGCTCCTATAATTCACCCCTCCACTTT
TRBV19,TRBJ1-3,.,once,CASSFQTASGNTIYF,TGTGCCAGTAGTTTCCAGACAGCCTCTGGAAACACCATATATTTT
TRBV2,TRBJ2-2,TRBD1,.,CASRVGDSNTGELFF,TGTGCCAGCAGAGTAGGGGACAGTAACACCGGGGAGCTGTTTTTT
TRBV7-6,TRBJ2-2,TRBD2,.,CASSLMTSGNTGELFF,TGTGCCAGCAGCTTGATGACTAGCGGGAACACCGGGGAGCTGTTTTTT
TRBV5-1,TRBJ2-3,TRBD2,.,CASSSIPSGGTDTQYF,TGCGCCAGCAGCTCGATTCCTAGCGGGGGCACAGATACGCAGTATTTT
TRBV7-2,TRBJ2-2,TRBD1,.,CASRLGQGLTGELFF,TGTGCCAGCAGACTAGGACAGGGCCTCACCGGGGAGCTGTTTTTT
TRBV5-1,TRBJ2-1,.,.,CASSIGQYNEQFF,TGCGCCAGCAGCATTGGACAGTACAATGAGCAGTTCTTC
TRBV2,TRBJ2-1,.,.,CATHVDYYYNEQFF,TGTGCCACCCATGTAGACTATTACTACAATGAGCAGTTCTTC
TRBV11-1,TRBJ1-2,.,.,CASSLATGNYGYTF,TGTGCCAGCAGCTTAGCGACGGGGAACTATGGCTACACCTTC
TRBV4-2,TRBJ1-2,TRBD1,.,CASSRAMAGQGYGYTF,TGTGCCAGCAGCCGAGCCATGGCGGGACAGGGCTATGGCTACACCTTC
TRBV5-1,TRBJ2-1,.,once,CASSLQGTSSYNEQFF,TGCGCCAGCAGCCTACAGGGAACATCCTCCTACAATGAGCAGTTCTTC
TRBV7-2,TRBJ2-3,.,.,CASSYSDAGALGDTQYF,TGTGCCAGCAGCTACTCAGATGCGGGGGCCCTGGGAGATACGCAGTATTTT
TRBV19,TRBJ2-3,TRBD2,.,CASSIRLAKTTDTQYF,TGTGCCAGTAGTATAAGACTAGCCAAGACCACAGATACGCAGTATTTT
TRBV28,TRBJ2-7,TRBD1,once,CASSLPGTGFHEQYF,TGTGCCAGCAGTCTCCCCGGGACAGGGTTTCACGAGCAGTACTTC
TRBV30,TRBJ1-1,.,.,CAWSVKTPGVAFF,TGTGCCTGGAGTGTAAAGACTCCGGGGGTAGCTTTCTTT
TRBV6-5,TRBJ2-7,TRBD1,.,CASRVGTGTYEQYF,TGTGCCAGCAGGGTGGGGACAGGAACCTACGAGCAGTACTTC
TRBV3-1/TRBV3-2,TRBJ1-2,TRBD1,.,CASSQGQGFGYTF,TGTGCCAGCAGCCAAGGACAGGGGTTCGGCTACACCTTC
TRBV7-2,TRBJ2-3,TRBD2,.,CASSPRGGSTDTQYF,TGTGCCAGCAGCCCACGGGGGGGAAGCACAGATACGCAGTATTTT
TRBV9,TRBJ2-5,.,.,CASSVAGGQTQETQYF,TGTGCCAGCAGCGTGGCTGGGGGACAAACCCAAGAGACCCAGTACTTC
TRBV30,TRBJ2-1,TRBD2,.,CAWTGASGGFSYNEQFF,TGTGCCTGGACAGGGGCTAGCGGGGGCTTCTCCTACAATGAGCAGTTCTTC
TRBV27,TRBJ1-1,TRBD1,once,CASSFLGTGSEAFF,TGTGCCAGCAGTTTCCTCGGGACAGGGTCTGAAGCTTTCTTT
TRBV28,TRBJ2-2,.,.,CASSPTGEDKAGELFF,TGTGCCAGCAGTCCAACAGGGGAGGACAAGGCCGGGGAGCTGTTTTTT
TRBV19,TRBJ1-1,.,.,CASSPQTGLDTEAFF,TGTGCCAGTAGTCCCCAAACAGGGCTGGACACTGAAGCTTTCTTT
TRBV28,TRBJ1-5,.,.,CASRERSDQPQHF,TGTGCCAGCCGGGAGAGGTCAGATCAGCCCCAGCATTTT
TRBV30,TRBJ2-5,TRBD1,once,CARLDRGSQETQYF,TGTGCCCGCCTCGACAGGGGAAGCCAAGAGACCCAGTACTTC
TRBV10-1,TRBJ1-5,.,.,CASSEARRQPQHF,TGCGCCAGCAGTGAGGCAAGGAGGCAGCCCCAGCATTTT
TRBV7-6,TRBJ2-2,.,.,CASSLSGTNTGELFF,TGTGCCAGCAGCTTATCAGGCACTAACACCGGGGAGCTGTTTTTT
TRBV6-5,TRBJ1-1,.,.,CASNLRGSTEAFF,TGTGCCAGCAACTTACGAGGCAGCACTGAAGCTTTCTTT
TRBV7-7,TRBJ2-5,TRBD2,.,CASSLGLRGAETQYF,TGTGCCAGCAGCTTAGGTTTGCGGGGGGCAGAGACCCAGTACTTC
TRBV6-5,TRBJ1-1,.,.,CASTSNTEAFF,TGTGCCAGCACATCGAACACTGAAGCTTTCTTT
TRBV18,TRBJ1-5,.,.,CASSPRDSLRPQHF,TGTGCCAGCTCACCGCGCGACTCCCTGCGGCCCCAGCATTTT
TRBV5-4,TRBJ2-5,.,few,CASSLAEETQYF,TGTGCCAGCAGCTTGGCCGAAGAGACCCAGTACTTC
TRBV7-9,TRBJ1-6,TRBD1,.,CASSHHRGDSPLHF,TGTGCCAGCAGCCACCACAGGGGCGATTCACCCCTCCACTTT
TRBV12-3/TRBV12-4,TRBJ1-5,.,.,CASSKRGPQHF,TGTGCCAGCAGCAAGCGAGGGCCCCAGCATTTT
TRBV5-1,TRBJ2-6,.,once,CASSLGGGSGANVLTF,TGCGCCAGCAGCTTGGGAGGGGGTTCTGGGGCCAACGTCCTGACTTTC
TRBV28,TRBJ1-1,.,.,CASSRPGHLNTEAFF,TGTGCCAGCAGCCGCCCGGGACATTTGAACACTGAAGCTTTCTTT
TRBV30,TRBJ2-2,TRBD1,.,CAWIPTGGTGELFF,TGTGCCTGGATTCCGACAGGGGGAACCGGGGAGCTGTTTTTT
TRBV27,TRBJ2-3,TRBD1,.,CATSGTGGSDTQYF,TGTGCCACCTCCGGGACAGGGGGATCAGATACGCAGTATTTT
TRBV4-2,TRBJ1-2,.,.,CASSQRGGEQGSYGYTF,TGTGCCAGCAGCCAAAGAGGTGGCGAGCAGGGATCCTATGGCTACACCTTC
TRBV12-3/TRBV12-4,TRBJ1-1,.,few,CASSLANTEAFF,TGTGCCAGCAGTTTGGCGAACACTGAAGCTTTCTTT
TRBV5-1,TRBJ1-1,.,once,CASSLGGDGTGTEAFF,TGCGCCAGCAGCTTGGGCGGGGACGGGACGGGCACTGAAGCTTTCTTT
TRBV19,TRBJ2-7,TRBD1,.,CASSIDRDRTYEQYF,TGTGCCAGTAGTATAGATCGGGACAGGACCTACGAGCAGTACTTC
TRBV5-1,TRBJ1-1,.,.,CASSLVTGTEAFF,TGCGCCAGCAGCTTGGTGACGGGCACTGAAGCTTTCTTT